These 10 T cell receptor beta chains originate from one sample sequenced in a study of blood T cell repertoires in COVID-19. The method was immunoSEQ multiplex PCR; TCRdb's version includes in-frame clones alone and lacks a portion of them. The repertoire holds just over 300,000 clones, with roughly 90% as singletons. The sequencing input was peripheral blood. These receptors came from a woman aged 25 to 39 with COVID-19, enrolled during active disease.

The chain employs TRBV19 and TRBJ1-2; TRBD1 agrees at 9 bases. V was pared by 3 bases and J by 3 bases, with 2 bases of the junction left unmatched. There are 14 residues in the CDR3. Looked up from germline, CDR1 is LNHDA and CDR2 is SQIVND (reference sequence). CDR3 sequence (DNA): TGTGCCAGTAGTATGGACAGGGGTGACTATGGCTACACCTTC. It translates to CASSMDRGDYGYTF.

This clone was seen once. CDR3 protein: CASSSRQGRITEAFF. Here the CDR3 DNA reads TGTGCCAGCAGCTCGAGACAGGGAAGGATCACTGAAGCTTTCTTT. This chain links TRBV7-2 with TRBJ1-1; 7 nucleotides align to TRBD1. This CDR3 region has 15 residues. V shed 4 bases and J 4 bases; nucleotides not matched to a gene: 9. Germline V CDR1 and CDR2: SGHTA, FQGNSA.

The CDR3 region is CASSTGTLGNTIYF. The CDR3 bases are TGTGCCAGCTCAACAGGGACCTTAGGGAACACCATATATTTT. The chain carries TRBV18 and TRBJ1-3; a possible D gene is TRBD1 (6 bases). There are 14 residues in the CDR3. Trimming stripped 5 bases from V and 7 bases from J, with 15 bases between. CDR1 is KGHSH, CDR2 LQKENI, per germline.

This CDR3 is CASSFGQGGLNEQFF. CDR3 nucleotides: TGTGCCAGCAGTTTCGGACAGGGAGGTCTCAATGAGCAGTTCTTC. The rearrangement uses TRBV28 and TRBJ2-1; TRBD1 agrees at 8 bases. CDR3 length: 15 amino acids. Per germline, CDR1 MDHEN and CDR2 SYDVKM. With 3 bases clipped from V and 6 bases from J, the junction kept 7 bases outside the gene matches. Complete variable domain (other parts from reference TRBV28 and TRBJ2-1): DVKVTQSSRYLVKRTGEKVFLECVQDMDHENMFWYRQDPGLGLRLIYFSYDVKMKEKGDIPEGYSVSREKKERFSLILESASTNQTSMYLCASSFGQGGLNEQFFGPGTRLTVL.

The chain carries TRBV5-8 and TRBJ1-6, with 8 nucleotides matching TRBD1. CDR3 size: 14 residues. Looked up from germline, CDR1 is SGHTS and CDR2 is YDEGEE. V lost 2 bases and J lost 8; bases outside the gene matches: 3. The CDR3 loop reads CASSFGQGDSPLHF. In DNA, the CDR3 is TGTGCCAGCAGCTTCGGACAGGGTGATTCACCCCTCCACTTT.

This clone was counted once. V usage is TRBV6-2 or TRBV6-3 and J usage is TRBJ1-5; D is ambiguous. CDR1 MNHEY and CDR2 SVGEGT come from the germline V gene. V lost 0 bases, J lost 0 bases, and 15 bases lay in between. The CDR3 consists of 18 residues. This chain's CDR3 is CASSYSKAGVYSNQPQHF. The CDR3 DNA is TGTGCCAGCAGTTACTCGAAGGCGGGAGTTTATAGCAATCAGCCCCAGCATTTT.

As regards this clone: Mismatch with germline at one junction end may stem from a read error. The chain is built from TRBV2 and TRBJ2-6; 7 nucleotides line up with TRBD1. CDR1 is SNHLY, CDR2 FYNNEI, per germline. The CDR3 runs 15 residues. The CDR3 nucleotides are TGTGCCAGCAGCGAAGACAGGGCGGAGGCCAACGTCCTGACTTTC. Translating gives CASSEDRAEANVLTF.

The chain is built from TRBV7-9 and TRBJ1-1; TRBD1 matches 7 bases. J lost 3 bases, V lost 5 bases, and 6 bases had no gene match. CDR1 is SEHNR and CDR2 is FQNEAQ in the germline V gene (reference sequence). This CDR3 region has 14 residues. The CDR3 loop is CASSPGDSDTEAFF. CDR3 nucleotide sequence: TGTGCCAGCAGCCCGGGGGACAGCGACACTGAAGCTTTCTTT.

This clone has a single count. This chain uses TRBV3-1 (or the pseudogene TRBV3-2) with TRBJ1-5; D is unresolved. Trimming shortened V by 2 bases and J by 5 bases, and 7 bases separated the two germline ends. Per germline, CDR1 LGHDT and CDR2 YNNKEL (reference sequence). The CDR3 is 13 residues long. The CDR3 here is CASSQSADQPQHF. The CDR3 DNA reads as TGTGCCAGCAGCCAAAGCGCGGATCAGCCCCAGCATTTT.

This chain links TRBV9 with TRBJ1-6, with a possible D match to TRBD1 (6 bases). CDR3 length: 16 amino acids. V was pared by 0 bases and J by 7 bases, with 14 bases between. Germline CDR1 reads SGDLS; CDR2 reads YYNGEE. The CDR3 protein is CASSVEEGGVNSPLHF. In nucleotides, the CDR3 is TGTGCCAGCAGCGTAGAGGAAGGGGGGGTAAATTCACCCCTCCACTTT.